This TCR beta chain emerged from a study of blood T cell repertoires in COVID-19. Study as a whole: PBMCs, B-cell-depleted T cells, or T cells provided the cDNA or gDNA that made up the material.

This CDR3 has 17 amino acids. Germline assignment: CDR1 KGHSH and CDR2 LQKENI. Trimming removed 0 bases from V and 1 base from J, with 12 bases in between. Some clones are missing from TCRdb's copy, which holds only in-frame ones; the method was immunoSEQ multiplex PCR. The repertoire holds around 29,000 clones, with more than 80% as singletons. This clonotype was obtained from a man in his sixties with acute or convalescent COVID-19. This rearrangement joins TRBV18 to TRBJ2-2; tentative D call: TRBD2 (6 bases). The sequenced material came from peripheral blood. The CDR3 DNA reads TGTGCCAGCTCACCACCAAGTGCGGGGCGGAACACCGGGGAGCTGTTTTTT. Amino acids: CASSPPSAGRNTGELFF. Together with reference TRBV18 and TRBJ2-2, the CDR3 gives the full variable domain: NAGVMQNPRHLVRRRGQEARLRCSPMKGHSHVYWYRQLPEEGLKFMVYLQKENIIDESGMPKERFSAEFPKEGPSILRIQQVVRGDSAAYFCASSPPSAGRNTGELFFGEGSRLTVL.